The 2 T cell receptor beta chains below all came from one sample that was sequenced in a study of T cell changes during pregnancy in multiple sclerosis. Measured with immunoSEQ multiplex PCR; TCRdb has only the in-frame clones, and not every one. Among 41,000 or so clones, 80% to 90% were seen once, and the ten largest hold approximately 0.64%. Sequenced here: CD4+ T cells from peripheral blood mononuclear cells, sampled in the first trimester of pregnancy. These TCRs come from a female donor with multiple sclerosis, enrolled in a pregnancy study.

The rearrangement uses TRBV7-9 and TRBJ2-7; TRBD2 agrees at 8 bases. CDR1 is SEHNR and CDR2 is FQNEAQ in the germline V gene (reference sequence). CDR3 length: 14 amino acids. V was pared by 5 bases and J by 0 bases, with 3 bases of the junction left unmatched. The CDR3 loop is CASSRGGSSYEQYF. DNA for the CDR3: TGTGCCAGCAGCCGGGGGGGGTCCTCCTACGAGCAGTACTTC.

This clone was seen only once. The V call is TRBV13, the J call TRBJ2-3; the match to TRBD1 covers 9 bases. CDR3 length: 16 residues. Germline V gene lookup returns CDR1 PRHDT and CDR2 FYEKMQ (reference sequence). Losses at the gene ends were 1 base for V and 4 bases for J; bases not matched to a gene: 6. CDR3 protein: CASSLEGDRDPDTQYF. The CDR3 DNA sequence: TGTGCCAGCAGCTTAGAGGGGGACAGGGATCCAGATACGCAGTATTTT.